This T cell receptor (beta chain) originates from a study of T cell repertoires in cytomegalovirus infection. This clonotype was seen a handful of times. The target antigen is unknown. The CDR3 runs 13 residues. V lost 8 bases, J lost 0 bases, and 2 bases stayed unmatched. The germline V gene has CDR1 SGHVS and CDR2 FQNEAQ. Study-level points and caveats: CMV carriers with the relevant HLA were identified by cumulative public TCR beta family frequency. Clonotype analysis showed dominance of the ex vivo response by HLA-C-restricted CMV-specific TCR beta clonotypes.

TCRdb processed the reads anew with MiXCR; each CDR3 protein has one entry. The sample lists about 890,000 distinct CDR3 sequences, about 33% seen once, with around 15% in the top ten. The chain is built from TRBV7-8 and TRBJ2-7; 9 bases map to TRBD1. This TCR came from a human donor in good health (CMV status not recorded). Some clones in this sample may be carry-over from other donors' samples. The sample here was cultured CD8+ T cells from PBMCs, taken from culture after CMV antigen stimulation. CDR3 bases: TGTGCCAGCGGGACAGGGAGCTCCTACGAGCAGTACTTC. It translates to CASGTGSSYEQYF. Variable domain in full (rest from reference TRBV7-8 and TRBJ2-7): GAGVSQSPRYKVAKRGQDVALRCDPISGHVSLFWYQQALGQGPEFLTYFQNEAQLDKSGLPSDRFFAERPEGSVSTLKIQRTQQEDSAVYLCASGTGSSYEQYFGPGTRLTVT.